Reported below is one T cell receptor beta chain. This entry is derived from a study of preoperative IRX-2 immunotherapy in early breast cancer. The protocol was immunoSEQ multiplex PCR, while the TCRdb copy is restricted to in-frame clones and leaves out a portion. The sample shows some 22,000 clones, 85% to 90% of them seen only once. The sample's treatment: preoperative locoregional IRX-2 cytokine immunotherapy. This phase Ib study tested locoregional IRX-2 cytokine immunotherapy given before surgery. The clonotype was recovered from a human donor with breast cancer. Specimen: tumor tissue, collected after IRX-2 immunotherapy.

In nucleotides, the CDR3 is TGTGCCAGCAGCTTAGGACACTTAAACACCATATATTTT. Encoded protein: CASSLGHLNTIYF. The J gene is TRBJ1-3, the V gene TRBV7-2, with D uncertain. V was pared by 1 base and J by 6 bases, with 7 bases between. There are 13 residues in the CDR3. Germline assignment: CDR1 SGHTA and CDR2 FQGNSA.